This T cell receptor (beta chain) originates from a study of blood T cell repertoires in COVID-19. Comment on this clone: At one end the junction does not follow the germline gene, possibly because of a read error.

This CDR3 region has 15 residues. Germline loops: CDR1 SSHAT, CDR2 FNYEAQ (reference sequence). Using immunoSEQ multiplex PCR, the repertoire was profiled, and TCRdb retains in-frame clones only, with some absent. The repertoire holds 180,000 or so clones, with roughly 89% as singletons. This chain uses TRBV7-7 with TRBJ2-1; TRBD1 matches at 11 bases. Sequencing was carried out using peripheral blood. The sequence was obtained from a man aged 18-30 years with active or convalescent COVID-19. CDR3 in amino acids: CASSSDRGLNNEQFF. CDR3 bases: TGTGCTAGCAGCTCGGACAGGGGGCTGAACAATGAGCAGTTCTTC.